This TCR beta chain derives from a study of T cells in women clearing cervical HPV infection. The length of the CDR3 is 15 residues. Germline trimming cut 0 bases from V and 0 bases from J; bases unmatched to any gene: 2. The germline CDR1 and CDR2 sequences are SGHRS and YFSETQ. The data were produced by immunoSEQ multiplex PCR, yet TCRdb's version contains in-frame clones alone and is incomplete. The data show 40,000 to 45,000 clones, and the top ten clones hold 1.2%. Remarks on this clone: The read ends 3 residues early relative to the CDR3; the germline J gene fills the gap.

Sequenced material: blood buffy coat. The V gene is TRBV5-1, the J gene TRBJ2-7; the match to TRBD2 covers 8 bases. The clonotype was recovered from a woman between 18 and 75 years old with a cervical HPV16 infection that either progressed to CIN3+ or cleared (not recorded which). The sequenced CDR3 bases are TGCGCCAGCAGCTTGGGCGGGAGGACCTCCTACGAG. As protein: CASSLGGRTSYE. The full CDR3 protein reads CASSLGGRTSYEQYF.